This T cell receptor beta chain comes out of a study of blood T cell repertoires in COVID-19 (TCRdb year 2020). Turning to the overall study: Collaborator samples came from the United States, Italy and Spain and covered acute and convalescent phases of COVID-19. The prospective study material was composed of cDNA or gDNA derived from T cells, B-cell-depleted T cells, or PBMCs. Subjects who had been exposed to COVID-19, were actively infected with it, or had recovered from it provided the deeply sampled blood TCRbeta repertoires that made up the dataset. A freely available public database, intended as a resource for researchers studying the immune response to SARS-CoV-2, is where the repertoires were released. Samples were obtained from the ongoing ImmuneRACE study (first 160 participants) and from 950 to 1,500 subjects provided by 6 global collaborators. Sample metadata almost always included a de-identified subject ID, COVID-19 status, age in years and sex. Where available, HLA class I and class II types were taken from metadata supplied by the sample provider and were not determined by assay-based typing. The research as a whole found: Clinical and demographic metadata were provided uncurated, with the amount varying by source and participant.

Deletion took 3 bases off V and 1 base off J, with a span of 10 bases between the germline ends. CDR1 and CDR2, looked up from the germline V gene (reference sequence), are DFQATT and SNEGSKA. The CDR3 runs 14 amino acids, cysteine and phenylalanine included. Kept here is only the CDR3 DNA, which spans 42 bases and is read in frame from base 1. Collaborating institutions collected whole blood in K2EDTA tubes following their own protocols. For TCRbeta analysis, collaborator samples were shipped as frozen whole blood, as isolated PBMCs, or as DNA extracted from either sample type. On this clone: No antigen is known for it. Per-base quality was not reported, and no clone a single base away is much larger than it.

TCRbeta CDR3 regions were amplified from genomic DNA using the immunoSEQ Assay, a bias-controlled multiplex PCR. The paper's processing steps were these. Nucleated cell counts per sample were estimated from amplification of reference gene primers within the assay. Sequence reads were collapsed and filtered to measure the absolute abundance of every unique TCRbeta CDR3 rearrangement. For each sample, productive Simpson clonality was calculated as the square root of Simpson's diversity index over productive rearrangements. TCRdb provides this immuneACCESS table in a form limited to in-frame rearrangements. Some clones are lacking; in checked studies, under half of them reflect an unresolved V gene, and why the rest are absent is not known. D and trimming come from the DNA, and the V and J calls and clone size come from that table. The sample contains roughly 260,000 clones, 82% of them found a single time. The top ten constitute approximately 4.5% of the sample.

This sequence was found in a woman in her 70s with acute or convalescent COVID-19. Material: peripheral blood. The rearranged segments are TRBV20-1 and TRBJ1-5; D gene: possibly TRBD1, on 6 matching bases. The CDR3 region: CSASLGQSNQPQHF. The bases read TGCAGTGCTAGTCTCGGACAGAGCAATCAGCCCCAGCATTTT.